This TCR beta chain originates from a study of cytomegalovirus exposure and HLA in healthy donors. The PCR contained 60 Vbeta and 13 Jbeta primers. The data were produced by immunoSEQ multiplex PCR, yet TCRdb's version contains in-frame clones alone and is incomplete. The sample shows about 80,000 clones, approximately 62% of them seen only once. For this clone: Its antigen is currently unknown.

The V end was cut by 5 bases, the J end by 0 bases, with 9 bases between. The CDR3 length is 14 residues. Per germline, CDR1 SGHTA and CDR2 FQGTGA. Notes on the study in general: Sequencing likely produced, as an artifact, a cluster of highly shared sequence variants. Reports indicate that TCR beta sequences accurately predicted the HLA-A and HLA-B alleles of most subjects. Most of the TCR beta V segments (in an earlier analysis) were productive either about 90% or about 30% of the time. Testing in vitro showed three CMV-associated chains specific for CMV antigens.

This TCR was recovered from a male donor in good health and CMV-seropositive. This chain connects TRBV7-3 to TRBJ2-3, with TRBD2 as a possible D gene (5 bases). Sequencing was done on a sample of PBMCs. The CDR3 DNA reads as TGTGCCAGCAGCCTCAGCGGTAGCACAGATACGCAGTATTTT. Protein: CASSLSGSTDTQYF.